Shown below are 24 T cell receptor beta chains from a single sample sequenced in a study of shared clonotypes between healthy human individuals (dated by TCRdb to about 2020). The library relied on the immunoSEQ multiplex PCR assay. This immuneACCESS table, as held by TCRdb, lists in-frame sequences with V and J called but not all clones. Of the missing ones, under half trace to an unresolved V gene in checked studies; the others have no known cause. This sample has roughly 2,500,000 clones in its table, and 93% of those were observed once. The ten biggest clones cover 0.36% of the sample. Sequencing was performed on naive CD4+ T cells from PBMCs. The label giving this sample's cell subset or site can be read as: CD45RA+ positively selected. The source of these receptors is a man between 18 and 29 years old in good health. Some clones in this sample may be carry-over from other donors' samples.

The V and J genes are TRBV14 and TRBJ2-5; tentatively, D is TRBD2 (6 bases). Trimming shortened V by 1 base and J by 5 bases, and 8 bases separated the two germline ends. The CDR3 loop spans 13 amino acids. From germline, CDR1 is SGHDN and CDR2 FVKESK. CDR3 loop: CASSQAGGETQYF. CDR3 in DNA: TGTGCCAGCAGCCAAGCTGGGGGGGAGACCCAGTACTTC.

This clone is a singleton in its sample. The chain employs TRBV2 and TRBJ1-1, with TRBD1 matching 10 bases. Per the germline V gene, CDR1 is SNHLY and CDR2 is FYNNEI. CDR3 length equals 16 residues. V lost 2 bases to trimming and J lost 0 bases; unmatched junction nucleotides: 3. Written as DNA, the CDR3 is TGTGCCAGCAGTGAATTCGGGACAGGGGTGAACACTGAAGCTTTCTTT. Its protein product is CASSEFGTGVNTEAFF.

Notes on this clone: Distinct nucleotide sequences in the sample also encode this CDR3. V is TRBV28 and J is TRBJ2-7; D gene unclear. Trimming took off 6 bases at V and 4 bases at J, with 7 bases between the two ends. The germline V gene has CDR1 MDHEN and CDR2 SYDVKM. The CDR3 is 11 amino acids. The CDR3 nucleotides read TGTGCCAGCAGCTCTCGGTACGAGCAGTACTTC. Residues: CASSSRYEQYF.

J is TRBJ2-1 and V is TRBV5-4; D is ambiguous. Germline V lookup: CDR1 SGHNT, CDR2 YYREEE (reference sequence). CDR3 size: 13 residues. V gave up 6 bases and J gave up 1 base, with 8 bases separating them. This chain's CDR3 is CASTRISYNEQFF. The CDR3 coding sequence is TGTGCCAGCACTAGAATATCCTACAATGAGCAGTTCTTC.

The chain employs TRBV5-1 and TRBJ2-2, with a weak D call TRBD2 (6 bases). This CDR3 is 15 amino acids long. Germline V gene lookup returns CDR1 SGHRS and CDR2 YFSETQ. Trimming cost V 2 bases and J 4 bases, with 12 bases left between them. Here the CDR3 DNA reads TGCGCCAGCAGCTTTGGGGGGACCTTCACCGGGGAGCTGTTTTTT. Translation gives CASSFGGTFTGELFF. The complete variable domain, with remaining parts taken from reference TRBV5-1 and TRBJ2-2, reads KAGVTQTPRYLIKTRGQQVTLSCSPISGHRSVSWYQQTPGQGLQFLFEYFSETQRNKGNFPGRFSGRQFSNSRSEMNVSTLELGDSALYLCASSFGGTFTGELFFGEGSRLTVL.

The chain is built from TRBV28 and TRBJ1-2; a possible D gene is TRBD1 (5 bases). The germline gives CDR1 MDHEN, CDR2 SYDVKM. The CDR3 has 15 residues. V lost 5 bases and J lost 5, with 18 bases in between. CDR3 nucleotide sequence: TGTGCCAGCAGTAACCGCCCGGGACCGACTTATGGCTACACCTTC. It yields the protein CASSNRPGPTYGYTF.

About this clone: The sample contains more than one DNA sequence encoding this CDR3. This sequence joins TRBV19 and TRBJ2-1; TRBD2 might be the D (5 bases). V was shortened by 4 bases and J by 9 bases, with 7 bases between the two germline ends. Looked up from germline, CDR1 is LNHDA and CDR2 is SQIVND (reference sequence). The CDR3 spans 11 residues. CDR3 DNA: TGTGCCAGTAGTAATGGAGGTGAGCAGTTCTTC. This encodes CASSNGGEQFF.

The chain combines TRBV29-1 with TRBJ2-7; D not certain. CDR1 is SQVTM and CDR2 is ANQGSEA in the germline V gene. The CDR3 extends over 11 amino acids. V was clipped by 2 bases and J by 6 bases, with 8 bases between them. The CDR3 nucleotides are TGCAGCGTTGAAATTACGTTCGAGCAGTACTTC. Its translation is CSVEITFEQYF.

The chain employs TRBV29-1 and TRBJ2-7, with 8 bases lining up with TRBD1. Germline V gene data show CDR1 as SQVTM and CDR2 as ANQGSEA. The length of the CDR3 is 15 residues. With V trimmed by 7 bases and J by 3 bases, 14 bases remained unmatched. The CDR3 DNA sequence: TGCAGCGCCATAGGGATTTTCGGACAGGGCTACGAGCAGTACTTC. This gives the protein CSAIGIFGQGYEQYF.

The V gene is TRBV5-4, the J gene TRBJ1-4, with TRBD1 as a possible D gene (5 bases). V lost 3 bases, J lost 8 bases, and 14 bases lay in between. The CDR3 loop spans 14 amino acids. Per germline, CDR1 SGHNT and CDR2 YYREEE (reference sequence). CDR3 loop: CASSWRPGEEKLFF. The CDR3 bases are TGTGCCAGCAGCTGGCGGCCGGGGGAGGAAAAACTGTTTTTT.

This chain connects TRBV5-4 to TRBJ1-2, with a weak D call TRBD1 (5 bases). The germline gives CDR1 SGHNT, CDR2 YYREEE (reference sequence). The CDR3 is 11 residues long. V lost 4 bases, J lost 9 bases, and 10 bases lay in between. The CDR3 nucleotides read TGTGCCAGCAGCGTGGGACCTAGCTACACCTTC. It translates to CASSVGPSYTF.

The chain joins TRBV9 to TRBJ2-1; D is undetermined. The length of the CDR3 is 12 residues. V was cut by 2 bases and J by 7 bases, with 7 bases left in between. Germline loops: CDR1 SGDLS, CDR2 YYNGEE. The CDR3 reads CASSVELNEQFF. The CDR3 coding sequence is TGTGCCAGCAGCGTCGAGCTTAATGAGCAGTTCTTC.

This sequence joins TRBV7-3 and TRBJ2-3; the D gene is possibly TRBD2 (6 bases). V lost 1 base, J lost 1 base, and 9 bases lay in between. The germline CDR1 and CDR2 sequences are SGHTA and FQGTGA. There are 15 residues in the CDR3. DNA for the CDR3: TGTGCCAGCAGCTTAAGGTGGGAGGGCACAGATACGCAGTATTTT. Amino acids: CASSLRWEGTDTQYF.

CDR3 bases: TGCGCCAGCAGCTTGGCCGGGACTAACAAATTCTACGAGCAGTACTTC. Translating gives CASSLAGTNKFYEQYF. The J gene is TRBJ2-7, the V gene TRBV5-1; 7 positions agree with TRBD2. Trimming took 0 bases from V and 3 from J; bases not matched to a gene: 9. The CDR3 runs 16 residues. Germline values: CDR1 SGHRS, CDR2 YFSETQ. Together with reference TRBV5-1 and TRBJ2-7, the CDR3 gives the full variable domain: KAGVTQTPRYLIKTRGQQVTLSCSPISGHRSVSWYQQTPGQGLQFLFEYFSETQRNKGNFPGRFSGRQFSNSRSEMNVSTLELGDSALYLCASSLAGTNKFYEQYFGPGTRLTVT.

This clone has just a few counts. The V and J genes are TRBV19 and TRBJ1-1, with a weak D call TRBD1 (5 bases). Trimming stripped 4 bases from V and 11 bases from J, with 14 bases between. From germline, CDR1 is LNHDA and CDR2 SQIVND (reference sequence). CDR3 length: 12 amino acids. CDR3 nucleotides: TGTGCCAGTAGTAACTTTCCGGGGCAGGCTTTCTTT. Its protein product is CASSNFPGQAFF.

This sequence joins TRBV2 and TRBJ2-1; D is unclear. The CDR3 has 11 residues. CDR1 and CDR2 (germline): SNHLY, FYNNEI. Trimming left V 3 bases short and J 12 bases short, with 9 bases between. The CDR3 sequence: CASSDWPGQFF. DNA of the CDR3: TGTGCCAGCAGTGATTGGCCAGGGCAGTTCTTC. Supplemented by reference TRBV2 and TRBJ2-1, the full variable domain reads EPEVTQTPSHQVTQMGQEVILRCVPISNHLYFYWYRQILGQKVEFLVSFYNNEISEKSEIFDDQFSVERPDGSNFTLKIRSTKLEDSAMYFCASSDWPGQFFGPGTRLTVL.

As for this clone: An end of the junction differs from the germline gene, which may be a read error. The V and J genes are TRBV5-1 and TRBJ2-1, with 11 bases lining up with TRBD2. Germline V CDR1 and CDR2: SGHRS, YFSETQ. The length of the CDR3 is 16 residues. The CDR3: CASSSNTMTSGMSWLF. The CDR3 DNA follows: TGCGCCAGCAGCTCCAATACTATGACTAGCGGGATGTCGTGGCTCTTC. The full variable domain, rest sourced from reference TRBV5-1 and TRBJ2-1, is KAGVTQTPRYLIKTRGQQVTLSCSPISGHRSVSWYQQTPGQGLQFLFEYFSETQRNKGNFPGRFSGRQFSNSRSEMNVSTLELGDSALYLCASSSNTMTSGMSWLFGPGTRLTVL.

Only one count was recorded for this clone. This chain connects TRBV5-1 to TRBJ2-3; 14 bases are a match to TRBD2. Germline CDR1 reads SGHRS; CDR2 reads YFSETQ. This CDR3 spans 16 amino acids. J lost 2 bases, V lost 4 bases, and 3 bases had no gene match. CDR3 region: CASSEGLAGVTDTQYF. The CDR3 region has the DNA TGCGCCAGCAGCGAGGGACTAGCGGGGGTCACAGATACGCAGTATTTT. Full variable domain (remainder filled in from reference TRBV5-1 and TRBJ2-3): KAGVTQTPRYLIKTRGQQVTLSCSPISGHRSVSWYQQTPGQGLQFLFEYFSETQRNKGNFPGRFSGRQFSNSRSEMNVSTLELGDSALYLCASSEGLAGVTDTQYFGPGTRLTVL.

V and J are TRBV11-3 and TRBJ1-3; D might be TRBD1 (6 bases). This CDR3 has 15 residues. V lost 7 bases and J 6 bases, leaving 19 bases between the germline ends. Germline-derived CDR1 and CDR2 are SGHNT and YENEEA. CDR3 region: CASNHRNRAQNTIYF. CDR3 bases: TGTGCCAGCAACCACCGGAACAGGGCGCAAAACACCATATATTTT. The full variable domain, in which reference TRBV11-3 and TRBJ1-3 provide the parts outside the CDR3, is EAGVVQSPRYKIIEKKQPVAFWCNPISGHNTLYWYLQNLGQGPELLIRYENEEAVDDSQLPKDRFSAERLKGVDSTLKIQPAELGDSAVYLCASNHRNRAQNTIYFGEGSWLTVV.

The chain recombines TRBV11-2 with TRBJ1-6; 8 bases are shared with TRBD1. This CDR3 is built from 14 residues. V shed 5 bases and J 7 bases; nucleotides not matched to a gene: 4. From germline, CDR1 is SGHAT and CDR2 FQNNGV. CDR3 sequence reads: CASSRGQGNSPLHF. For the CDR3, the DNA is TGTGCCAGCAGCCGAGGACAGGGAAATTCACCCCTCCACTTT.

The chain uses TRBV6-6 and TRBJ2-1; no definite D call. The V end was cut by 2 bases, the J end by 9 bases, with 5 bases between. The CDR3 has 11 amino acids. The germline gives CDR1 MNHNY, CDR2 SVGAGI (reference sequence). This chain's CDR3 is CASSYTGEQFF. As DNA, the CDR3 is TGTGCCAGCAGTTACACGGGTGAGCAGTTCTTC.

The chain uses TRBV4-2 and TRBJ2-5, with D perhaps TRBD1 or TRBD2 (5 bases each). V was clipped by 1 base and J by 1 base, with 10 bases between them. Germline assignment: CDR1 LGHNA and CDR2 YNFKEQ. This CDR3 has 15 residues. As DNA, the CDR3 is TGTGCCAGCAGCCAAGTGGGGGAAACCCAAGAGACCCAGTACTTC. Translated: CASSQVGETQETQYF.

The rearrangement joins TRBV5-1 to TRBJ2-1, with 7 bases matching TRBD2. The CDR3 totals 14 residues. Trimming cost V 0 bases and J 9 bases; bases outside gene matches: 6. The germline V gene encodes CDR1 SGHRS and CDR2 YFSETQ. CDR3 in DNA: TGCGCCAGCAGCTTGGGCGAGTCGGGGGGTGAGCAGTTCTTC. Residues: CASSLGESGGEQFF.

This chain links TRBV5-4 with TRBJ1-2; D gene ambiguous. This CDR3 comprises 13 residues. The germline V and J ends were trimmed by 2 bases and 8 bases, with 13 bases remaining between them. Germline assignment: CDR1 SGHNT and CDR2 YYREEE (reference sequence). The DNA of the CDR3 is TGTGCCAGCAGCTTATTCTCGGGCGCCGGCTACACCTTC. Translation gives CASSLFSGAGYTF.